This entry lists 11 T cell receptor beta chains sequenced from one sample in a study of OX40 agonist ivuxolimab in advanced cancers. Clones were read by immunoSEQ multiplex PCR, and TCRdb kept only the in-frame ones, dropping some. The table lists 40,000 to 60,000 clones, approximately 85% of them singletons. Sample: CD4+ or CD8+ T cells sorted from blood, taken in a trial of the OX40 agonist ivuxolimab. The receptors stem from an adult with an advanced solid tumor such as melanoma, head and neck, liver or kidney cancer.

V gene TRBV7-2 combines with J gene TRBJ1-1; weak D call: TRBD1 (6 bases). Trimming left V 5 bases short and J 1 base short, with 11 bases between. Germline CDR1 is SGHTA and CDR2 is FQGNSA. The length of the CDR3 is 14 residues. This chain's CDR3 is CASSLRTANTEAFF. The DNA of the CDR3 is TGTGCCAGCAGCCTTCGGACAGCGAACACTGAAGCTTTCTTT.

In this sample, this clone turned up a few times. The chain carries TRBV7-9 and TRBJ2-1, with 9 bases lining up with TRBD2. There are 14 residues in the CDR3. J was trimmed by 9 bases and V by 6 bases; bases with no gene match: 9. The V gene's germline CDR1 is SEHNR and CDR2 FQNEAQ (reference sequence). The CDR3 DNA reads TGTGCCAGCAGTCCGGGACTAGCTGTCAGTGAGCAGTTCTTC. Translation gives CASSPGLAVSEQFF.

The J gene is TRBJ2-7, the V gene TRBV9; D may be TRBD1 (6 bases). The CDR3 runs to 18 residues. CDR1 SGDLS and CDR2 YYNGEE come from the germline V gene. The germline V and J ends were trimmed by 3 bases and 2 bases, with 24 bases remaining between them. CDR3 nucleotides: TGTGCCAGCAGCGCAGGGGTACAGCCTGATCTGCCGCCCTACGAGCAGTACTTC. Residues: CASSAGVQPDLPPYEQYF. The whole variable domain, filled in from reference TRBV9 and TRBJ2-7, reads DSGVTQTPKHLITATGQRVTLRCSPRSGDLSVYWYQQSLDQGLQFLIQYYNGEERAKGNILERFSAQQFPDLHSELNLSSLELGDSALYFCASSAGVQPDLPPYEQYFGPGTRLTVT.

The V and J genes are TRBV7-3 and TRBJ2-5, with 7 bases fitting TRBD2. CDR1 SGHTA and CDR2 FQGTGA come from the germline V gene. Trimming removed 5 bases from V and 5 bases from J; junction bases left unmatched: 11. This CDR3 contains 15 residues. CDR3 nucleotide sequence: TGTGCCAGCAGCCCAGCGGGGCTAGGCCAGGAGACCCAGTACTTC. This translates into CASSPAGLGQETQYF.

V gene TRBV14 combines with J gene TRBJ2-3; D ambiguous. The V and J ends lost 1 base and 3 bases respectively, with 2 bases between them. CDR1 and CDR2 (germline): SGHDN, FVKESK. The length of the CDR3 is 12 residues. The CDR3: CASSQVTDTQYF. CDR3 in DNA: TGTGCCAGCAGCCAAGTGACAGATACGCAGTATTTT.

The genes are TRBV5-4 and TRBJ2-7, with TRBD2 matching over 8 bases. V dropped 4 bases and J dropped 6; count of bases not matched to a gene: 18. Germline V gives CDR1 SGHNT, CDR2 YYREEE (reference sequence). The CDR3 extends over 17 amino acids. The DNA of the CDR3 is TGTGCCAGCAGCCCGGGGGGCGGCGGGGGGCAATTCGGCGAGCAGTACTTC. This gives the protein CASSPGGGGGQFGEQYF.

About this clone: Other nucleotide sequences in the sample specify the same CDR3. The gene calls are TRBV29-1 and TRBJ1-1, with TRBD1 matching 7 bases. The CDR3 spans 12 residues. V shed 6 bases, J shed 8 bases, and the junction held 9 bases outside the gene matches. The germline V gene has CDR1 SQVTM and CDR2 ANQGSEA. CDR3 nucleotides: TGCAGCGTAGAGAAAGGGGGCGAGGAAGCTTTCTTT. Amino acids: CSVEKGGEEAFF.

The rearrangement uses TRBV5-6 and TRBJ1-1; no clear D. The CDR3 has 12 amino acids. The germline V and J ends were trimmed by 3 bases and 4 bases, with 7 bases remaining between them. Germline CDR1 and CDR2: SGHDT and YYEEEE. The CDR3 sequence: CASSSYATEAFF. The CDR3 coding sequence is TGTGCCAGCAGCTCCTATGCCACTGAAGCTTTCTTT. The whole variable domain, filled in from reference TRBV5-6 and TRBJ1-1, reads DAGVTQSPTHLIKTRGQQVTLRCSPKSGHDTVSWYQQALGQGPQFIFQYYEEEERQRGNFPDRFSGHQFPNYSSELNVNALLLGDSALYLCASSSYATEAFFGQGTRLTVV.

V is TRBV5-1 and J is TRBJ1-1, with D possibly being TRBD1 (5 bases). The CDR3 runs to 14 residues. CDR1 and CDR2 (germline): SGHRS, YFSETQ. V was shortened by 4 bases and J by 2 bases, with 12 bases between the two germline ends. The CDR3: CASSLGTVNTEAFF. CDR3 coding DNA: TGCGCCAGCAGCCTAGGGACGGTCAACACTGAAGCTTTCTTT.

This chain links TRBV10-3 with TRBJ1-5; 12 nucleotides line up with TRBD1. Germline loops: CDR1 ENHRY, CDR2 SYGVKD. CDR3 length: 16 residues. Unmatched junction bases numbered 9, after V lost 6 bases and J lost 6 bases. The DNA for the CDR3 is TGTGCCATCAGCCTAGGGGACAGGGGGCGAGCTCAGCCCCAGCATTTT. This codes for CAISLGDRGRAQPQHF.

The chain has TRBV6-1 and TRBJ2-7; D gene ambiguous. Trimming cost V 8 bases and J 4 bases, with 18 bases left between them. The CDR3 covers 14 residues. Germline assignment: CDR1 MNHNS and CDR2 SASEGT. Here the CDR3 DNA reads TGTGCCAGCGGCGCCGTCTCTGGGTGGTACGAGCAGTACTTC. It yields the protein CASGAVSGWYEQYF.